Sequencing of this TCR beta chain was carried out in a study of blood T cell repertoires in COVID-19. Libraries were prepared by immunoSEQ multiplex PCR; TCRdb keeps only in-frame clonotypes and omits some of them. The data show about 120,000 clones, with 78% seen just once and over 2% held by the top ten. Per germline, CDR1 SGHRS and CDR2 YFSETQ. Trimming took off 0 bases at V and 1 base at J, with 4 bases between the two ends. This CDR3 has 13 amino acids. This chain links TRBV5-1 with TRBJ1-2; no definite D call. The TCR comes from a man between 70 and 80 years old with acute or convalescent COVID-19. Sequencing was performed on peripheral blood. The CDR3 region is CASSLADNYGYTF. The CDR3 DNA reads as TGCGCCAGCAGCTTGGCAGATAACTATGGCTACACCTTC.